The 8 T cell receptor beta chains listed next were all sequenced from one sample in a study of spatial heterogeneity in lung cancer. Sample time point: sample taken at primary tumor resection. Researchers sequenced whole RNA taken from tumor, nontumor lung or frozen PBMC without sorting. From the 5' RACE reads, TCRdb called clonotypes with MiXCR, one entry per CDR3 protein. The sample includes tens of thousands of distinct CDR3 sequences, 4% to 6% of them seen just once. This specimen consisted of PBMCs, obtained at surgery. The receptors here all came from a female donor with early-stage non-small cell lung cancer.

This clonotype was seen more than once but under ten times. The chain carries TRBV2 and TRBJ2-1; D unresolved. V shed 8 bases and J shed 7 bases, with 12 bases lying between them. The germline gives CDR1 SNHLY, CDR2 FYNNEI. The CDR3 has 12 amino acids. The CDR3 protein is CASLAGENEQFF. CDR3 DNA: TGTGCCAGCTTGGCAGGAGAGAATGAGCAGTTCTTC.

The table lists this clonotype with many counts. The chain's CDR3 is CASSYSGTTPGNEQFF. The CDR3, as DNA: TGTGCCAGCAGCTATTCCGGGACTACCCCTGGAAATGAGCAGTTCTTC. The chain carries TRBV2 and TRBJ2-1; 7 bases match TRBD2. The CDR3 has 16 residues. Germline CDR1 is SNHLY and CDR2 is FYNNEI. V lost 6 bases to trimming and J lost 7 bases; unmatched junction nucleotides: 15.

This clonotype was seen ten or more times. This chain joins TRBV20-1 and TRBJ2-7; unclear D gene. Trimming took 0 bases from V and 0 from J, leaving 6 bases between them. Germline loops: CDR1 DFQATT, CDR2 SNEGSKA (reference sequence). The CDR3 has 13 amino acids. CDR3 in amino acids: CSARDESSYEQYF. CDR3 bases: TGCAGTGCTAGAGATGAGAGCTCCTACGAGCAGTACTTC.

This clonotype was seen more than once but under ten times. The genes are TRBV19 and TRBJ2-3; 16 positions match TRBD2. The CDR3 runs 19 residues. The junction had 9 bases not matched to a gene; V was cut back by 4 bases and J by 2 bases. From germline, CDR1 is LNHDA and CDR2 SQIVND (reference sequence). CDR3 coding DNA: TGTGCCAGTAGTACGGGACTAGCGGGGGGGCAAGTTTACACAGATACGCAGTATTTT. It translates to CASSTGLAGGQVYTDTQYF.

This clonotype was seen a few times. This chain links TRBV6-5 with TRBJ2-5, with 9 nucleotides matching TRBD1. Germline V gene sequence: CDR1 MNHEY, CDR2 SVGAGI. CDR3 length: 16 amino acids. J lost 0 bases, V lost 5 bases, and 7 bases had no gene match. Written as DNA, the CDR3 is TGTGCCAGCAGTCTGACGACAGGGGGGTACCAAGAGACCCAGTACTTC. This translates into CASSLTTGGYQETQYF.

This clonotype was detected ten times or more. The chain joins TRBV20-1 to TRBJ1-5; D is uncertain. CDR3 length: 14 amino acids. Per the germline V gene, CDR1 is DFQATT and CDR2 is SNEGSKA (reference sequence). V was trimmed by 5 bases and J by 2 bases, leaving 13 bases between them. CDR3 residues: CSARRNSGNQPQHF. The DNA of the CDR3 is TGCAGTGCTCGGCGGAACAGCGGCAATCAGCCCCAGCATTTT.

This clonotype was seen a few times. The J gene is TRBJ2-3, the V gene TRBV7-9; D is perhaps TRBD2 (6 bases). CDR1 and CDR2 from the germline V gene are SEHNR and FQNEAQ (reference sequence). The CDR3 runs to 17 residues. V was trimmed by 5 bases and J by 4 bases, leaving 22 bases between them. The CDR3 coding sequence is TGTGCCAGCAGCCCCTCGCCGGGGGTAAAGATGGCAGATACGCAGTATTTT. Translating it yields CASSPSPGVKMADTQYF.

As for this clonotype: At one boundary the junction diverges from the germline segment, which might be a read error. This CDR3 reads CASTAVSGYNERFF. The DNA of the CDR3 is TGTGCCAGCACCGCGGTTTCAGGTTACAATGAGCGGTTCTTC. The chain joins TRBV7-9 to TRBJ2-1; D remains ambiguous. The CDR3 runs 14 residues. CDR1 SEHNR and CDR2 FQNEAQ come from the germline V gene (reference sequence).